This T cell receptor beta chain comes out of a study of blood T cell repertoires in COVID-19. Study at large: Samples taken during acute and convalescent COVID-19 were collected in the United States, Italy and Spain. PBMCs, B-cell-depleted T cells, or T cells provided the cDNA or gDNA that made up the material.

The length of the CDR3 is 14 residues. V was pared by 5 bases and J by 0 bases, with 11 bases between. Germline lookup yields CDR1 GTSNPN and CDR2 SVGIG (reference sequence). In the source study's methods: Counts of nucleated cells, estimated from reference gene primer amplification, were obtained. Repertoires were generated with immunoSEQ multiplex PCR, while TCRdb's copy carries only in-frame clones and drops some. V and J calls plus clone size are reproduced from that table; the DNA served to infer D and trimming. The sample has about 190,000 clones; around 86% are singletons. The receptor comes from a man in his forties or fifties with active or convalescent COVID-19. The genes are TRBV30 and TRBJ1-3; D gene uncertain. The sequenced material came from peripheral blood. The CDR3 DNA sequence: TGTGCCTGGGGGCGGGGTAACTCTGGAAACACCATATATTTT. Translating gives CAWGRGNSGNTIYF.